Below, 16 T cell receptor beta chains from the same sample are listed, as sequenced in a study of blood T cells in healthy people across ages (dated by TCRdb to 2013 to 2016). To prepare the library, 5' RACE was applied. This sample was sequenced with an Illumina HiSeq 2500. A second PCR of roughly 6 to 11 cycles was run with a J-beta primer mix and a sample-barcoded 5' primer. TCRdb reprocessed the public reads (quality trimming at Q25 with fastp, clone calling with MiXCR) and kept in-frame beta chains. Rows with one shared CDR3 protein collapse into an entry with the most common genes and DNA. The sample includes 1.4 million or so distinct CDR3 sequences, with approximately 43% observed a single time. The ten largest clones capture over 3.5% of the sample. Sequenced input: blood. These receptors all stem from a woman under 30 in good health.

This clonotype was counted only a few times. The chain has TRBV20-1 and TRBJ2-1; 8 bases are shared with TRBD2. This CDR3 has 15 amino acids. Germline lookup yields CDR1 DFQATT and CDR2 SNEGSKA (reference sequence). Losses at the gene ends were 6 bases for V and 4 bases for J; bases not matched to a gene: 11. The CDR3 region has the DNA TGCAGTGCCACGGGAAGGCGGGGGGAGTACAATGAGCAGTTCTTC. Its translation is CSATGRRGEYNEQFF.

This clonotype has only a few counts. CDR3 sequence reads: CASSARTSGGGSEQFF. Here the CDR3 DNA reads TGCGCCAGCAGTGCCCGTACTAGCGGGGGGGGGAGTGAGCAGTTCTTC. The genes are TRBV10-2 and TRBJ2-1; 13 bases match TRBD2. The germline V gene encodes CDR1 WSHSY and CDR2 SAAADI. The ends lost 4 bases at V and 9 bases at J; junction bases unmatched: 9. This CDR3 region has 16 residues.

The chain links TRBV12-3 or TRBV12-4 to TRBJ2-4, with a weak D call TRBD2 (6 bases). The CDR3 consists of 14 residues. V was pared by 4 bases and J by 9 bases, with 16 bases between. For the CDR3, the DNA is TGTGCCAGCAGTTCCCGACTAGTCAATCTCATTCAGTACTTC. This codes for CASSSRLVNLIQYF.

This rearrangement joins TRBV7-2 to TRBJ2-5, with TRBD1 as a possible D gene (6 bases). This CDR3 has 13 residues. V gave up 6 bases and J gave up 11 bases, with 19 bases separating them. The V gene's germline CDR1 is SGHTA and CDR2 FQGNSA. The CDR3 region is CASSSRDISQQYF. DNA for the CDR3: TGTGCCAGCAGTAGCCGGGACATATCACAACAGTACTTC.

The CDR3 reads CSARDVGGLTLAANIQYF. The CDR3 DNA is TGCAGTGCTAGAGATGTGGGGGGCCTAACACTAGCTGCAAACATTCAGTACTTC. The gene calls are TRBV20-1 and TRBJ2-7, with D possibly being TRBD1 or TRBD2 (6 bases each). The end of the DNA fits TRBJ2-4 better, so the J call may be wrong. Germline CDR1 and CDR2: DFQATT and SNEGSKA (reference sequence). The CDR3 covers 18 residues.

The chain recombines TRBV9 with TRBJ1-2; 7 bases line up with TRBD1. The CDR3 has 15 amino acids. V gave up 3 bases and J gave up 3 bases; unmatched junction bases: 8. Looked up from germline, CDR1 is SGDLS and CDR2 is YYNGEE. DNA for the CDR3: TGTGCCAGCAGCGGAGGGGGCGATACTTACTATGGCTACACCTTC. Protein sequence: CASSGGGDTYYGYTF.

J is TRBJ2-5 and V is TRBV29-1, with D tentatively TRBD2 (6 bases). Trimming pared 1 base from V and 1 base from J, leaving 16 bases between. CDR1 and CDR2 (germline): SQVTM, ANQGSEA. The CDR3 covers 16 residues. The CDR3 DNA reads TGCAGCGTTGAAGGGGGGACTCTGTGGGGCCAAGAGACCCAGTACTTC. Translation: CSVEGGTLWGQETQYF.

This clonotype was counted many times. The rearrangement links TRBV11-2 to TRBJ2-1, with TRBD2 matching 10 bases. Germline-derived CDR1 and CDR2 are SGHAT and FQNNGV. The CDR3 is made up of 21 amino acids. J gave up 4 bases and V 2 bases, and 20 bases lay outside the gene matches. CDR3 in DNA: TGTGCCAGCAGCTTAATGCCCGGTGTGCTTAGCGGGGGGTTCTCGTACAATGAGCAGTTCTTC. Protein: CASSLMPGVLSGGFSYNEQFF.

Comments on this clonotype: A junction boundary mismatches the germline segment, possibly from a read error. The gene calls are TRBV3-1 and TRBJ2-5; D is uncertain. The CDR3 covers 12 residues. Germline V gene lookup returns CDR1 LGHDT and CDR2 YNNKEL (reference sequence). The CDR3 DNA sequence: TGTGCCGGCAGCGCATTGAAGGAGACCCAGTACTTC. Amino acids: CAGSALKETQYF.

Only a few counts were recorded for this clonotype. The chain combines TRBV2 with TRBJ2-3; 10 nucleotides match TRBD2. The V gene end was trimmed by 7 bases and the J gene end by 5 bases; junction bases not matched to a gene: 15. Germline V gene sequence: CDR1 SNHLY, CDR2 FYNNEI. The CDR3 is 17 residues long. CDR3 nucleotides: TGTGCCAGCAATAGGACTAGGACTAGCGGCCCCAAAGATACGCAGTATTTT. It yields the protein CASNRTRTSGPKDTQYF.

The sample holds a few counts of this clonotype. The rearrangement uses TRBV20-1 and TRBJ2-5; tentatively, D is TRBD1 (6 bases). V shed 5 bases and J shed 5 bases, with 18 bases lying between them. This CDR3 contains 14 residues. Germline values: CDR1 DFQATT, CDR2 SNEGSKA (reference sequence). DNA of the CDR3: TGCAGTGCTGTCAGGACAGTGGGTACCGAGACCCAGTACTTC. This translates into CSAVRTVGTETQYF.

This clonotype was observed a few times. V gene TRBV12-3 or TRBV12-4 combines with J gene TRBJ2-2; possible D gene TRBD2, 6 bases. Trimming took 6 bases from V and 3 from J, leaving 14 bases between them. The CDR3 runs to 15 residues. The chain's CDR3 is CASSRGTDDTGELFF. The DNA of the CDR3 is TGTGCCAGCAGCCGAGGGACTGACGACACCGGGGAGCTGTTTTTT.

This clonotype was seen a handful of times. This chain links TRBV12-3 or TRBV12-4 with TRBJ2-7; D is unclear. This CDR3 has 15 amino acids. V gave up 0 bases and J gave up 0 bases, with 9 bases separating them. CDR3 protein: CASSLAASLSYEQYF. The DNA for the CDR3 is TGTGCCAGCAGTTTAGCCGCCAGTCTCTCCTACGAGCAGTACTTC.

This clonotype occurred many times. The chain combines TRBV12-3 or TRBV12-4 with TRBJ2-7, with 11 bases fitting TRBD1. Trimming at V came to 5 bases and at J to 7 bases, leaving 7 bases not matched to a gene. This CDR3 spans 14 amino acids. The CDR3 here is CASSTGTGGEEQYF. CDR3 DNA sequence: TGTGCCAGCAGTACCGGGACAGGGGGAGAGGAGCAGTACTTC.

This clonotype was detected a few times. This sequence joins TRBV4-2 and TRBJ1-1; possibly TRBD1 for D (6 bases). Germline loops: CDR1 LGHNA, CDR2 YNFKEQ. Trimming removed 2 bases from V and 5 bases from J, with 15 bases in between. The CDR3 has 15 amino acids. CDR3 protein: CASSQTTVRGTEAFF. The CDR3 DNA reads TGTGCCAGCAGCCAAACGACGGTGAGGGGGACTGAAGCTTTCTTT.

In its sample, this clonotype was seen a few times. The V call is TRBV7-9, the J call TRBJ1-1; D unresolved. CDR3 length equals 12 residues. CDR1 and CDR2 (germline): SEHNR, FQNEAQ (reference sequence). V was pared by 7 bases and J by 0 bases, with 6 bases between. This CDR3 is CASTELNTEAFF. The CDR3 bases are TGTGCCAGCACAGAGTTGAACACTGAAGCTTTCTTT.